The source of this T cell receptor (beta chain) is a study of blood T cell repertoires in COVID-19. Sequencing used immunoSEQ multiplex PCR; TCRdb keeps in-frame clones, though not all of them. The data show about 74,000 clones, approximately 84% seen once. After removal of 5 bases from V and 8 bases from J, the junction contained 10 bases not matched to a gene. Germline lookup yields CDR1 LNHNV and CDR2 YYDKDF (reference sequence). The CDR3 covers 15 residues. The sample comprised peripheral blood. The chain has TRBV15 and TRBJ2-1; TRBD1 matches 9 bases. The receptor was derived from a man aged 70 or older with acute or convalescent COVID-19. The CDR3 DNA follows: TGTGCCACCAGCCAGGGACAGGGAGGGTCGGATGAGCAGTTCTTC. Translating gives CATSQGQGGSDEQFF. Based on the CDR3 plus reference TRBV15 and TRBJ2-1, the full variable domain is DAMVIQNPRYQVTQFGKPVTLSCSQTLNHNVMYWYQQKSSQAPKLLFHYYDKDFNNEADTPDNFQSRRPNTSFCFLDIRSPGLGDTAMYLCATSQGQGGSDEQFFGPGTRLTVL.